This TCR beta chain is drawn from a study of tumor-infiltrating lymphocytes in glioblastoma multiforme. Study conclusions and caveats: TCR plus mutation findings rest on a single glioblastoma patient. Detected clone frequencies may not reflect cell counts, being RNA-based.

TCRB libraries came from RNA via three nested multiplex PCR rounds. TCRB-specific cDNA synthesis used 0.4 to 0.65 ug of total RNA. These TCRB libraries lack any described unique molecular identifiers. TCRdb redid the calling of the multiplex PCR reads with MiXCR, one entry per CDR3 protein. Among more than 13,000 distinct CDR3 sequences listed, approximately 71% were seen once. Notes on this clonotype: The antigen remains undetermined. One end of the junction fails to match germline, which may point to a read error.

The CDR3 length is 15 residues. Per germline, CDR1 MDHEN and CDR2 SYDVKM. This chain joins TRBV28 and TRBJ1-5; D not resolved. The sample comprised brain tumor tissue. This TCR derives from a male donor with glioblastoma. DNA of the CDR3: TGCGCCAGAAGCCGCGGAACAGTTAGCAATCAGCCCCAGCATTTT. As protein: CARSRGTVSNQPQHF.